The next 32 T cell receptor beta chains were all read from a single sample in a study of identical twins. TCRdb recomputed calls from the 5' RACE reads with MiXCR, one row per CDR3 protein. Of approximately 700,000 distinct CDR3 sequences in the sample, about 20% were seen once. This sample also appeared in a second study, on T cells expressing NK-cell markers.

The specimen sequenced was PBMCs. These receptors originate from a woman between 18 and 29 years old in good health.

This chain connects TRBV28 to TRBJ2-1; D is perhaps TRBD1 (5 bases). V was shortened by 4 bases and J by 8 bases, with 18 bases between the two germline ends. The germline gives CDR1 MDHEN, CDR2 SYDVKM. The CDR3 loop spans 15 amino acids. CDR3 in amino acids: CASSSLGQGFDEQFF. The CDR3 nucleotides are TGTGCCAGCAGTTCCCTTGGGCAGGGTTTCGATGAGCAGTTCTTC.

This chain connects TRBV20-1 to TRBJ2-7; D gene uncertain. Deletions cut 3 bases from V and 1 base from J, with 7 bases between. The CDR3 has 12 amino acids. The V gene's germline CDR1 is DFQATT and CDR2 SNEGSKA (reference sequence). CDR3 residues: CSASQTSYEQYF. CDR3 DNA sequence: TGCAGTGCTAGTCAGACATCCTACGAGCAGTACTTC.

CDR3 sequence reads: CASSFFSTEAFF. CDR3 nucleotide sequence: TGTGCCAGCAGCTTTTTTAGCACTGAAGCTTTCTTT. The genes are TRBV5-5 and TRBJ1-1; D is uncertain. The germline V gene has CDR1 SGHKS and CDR2 YYEKEE (reference sequence). The CDR3 length is 12 residues. V lost 2 bases, J lost 4 bases, and 6 bases lay in between.

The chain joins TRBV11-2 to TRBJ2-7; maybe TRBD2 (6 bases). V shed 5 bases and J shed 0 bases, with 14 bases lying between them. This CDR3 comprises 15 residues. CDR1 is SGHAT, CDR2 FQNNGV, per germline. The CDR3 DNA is TGTGCCAGCAGCGCTCGAGGAGGGCCCTCCTACGAGCAGTACTTC. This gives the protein CASSARGGPSYEQYF.

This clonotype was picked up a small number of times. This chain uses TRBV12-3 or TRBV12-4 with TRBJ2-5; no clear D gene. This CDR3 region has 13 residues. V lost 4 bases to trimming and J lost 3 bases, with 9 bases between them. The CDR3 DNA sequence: TGTGCCAGCAGTTACGGAGTAGAAGAGACCCAGTACTTC. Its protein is CASSYGVEETQYF.

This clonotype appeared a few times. The CDR3 spells CASRQGLAGDLDEQYF. Written as DNA, the CDR3 is TGTGCCAGCAGACAAGGACTAGCGGGAGATCTCGACGAGCAGTACTTC. The rearrangement uses TRBV12-3 or TRBV12-4 and TRBJ2-7; 13 nucleotides line up with TRBD2. The V gene end was trimmed by 6 bases and the J gene end by 5 bases; junction bases not matched to a gene: 10. The CDR3 is 16 residues long.

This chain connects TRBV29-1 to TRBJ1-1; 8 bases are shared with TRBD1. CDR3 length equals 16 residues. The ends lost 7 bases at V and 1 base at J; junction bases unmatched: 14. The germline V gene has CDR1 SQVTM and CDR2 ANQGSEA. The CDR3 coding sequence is TGCAGCGCCGAAGGACAGGGTTTTGTGGGGAACACTGAAGCTTTCTTT. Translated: CSAEGQGFVGNTEAFF.

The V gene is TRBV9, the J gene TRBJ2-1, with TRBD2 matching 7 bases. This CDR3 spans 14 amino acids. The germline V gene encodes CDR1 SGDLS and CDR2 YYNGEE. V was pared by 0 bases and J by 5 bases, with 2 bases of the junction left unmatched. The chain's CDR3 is CASSVASGNNEQFF. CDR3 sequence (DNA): TGTGCCAGCAGCGTAGCTAGCGGAAACAATGAGCAGTTCTTC.

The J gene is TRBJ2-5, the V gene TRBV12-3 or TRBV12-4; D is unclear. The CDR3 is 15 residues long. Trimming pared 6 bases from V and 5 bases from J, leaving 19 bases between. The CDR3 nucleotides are TGTGCCAGCAGCCCAGCCGTGGCAGTTGGGGAGACCCAGTACTTC. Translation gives CASSPAVAVGETQYF.

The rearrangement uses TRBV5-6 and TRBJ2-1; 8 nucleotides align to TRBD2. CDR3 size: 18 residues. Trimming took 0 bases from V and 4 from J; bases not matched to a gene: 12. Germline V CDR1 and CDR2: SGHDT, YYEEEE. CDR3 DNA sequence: TGTGCCAGCAGCTTGGGTATTTTAGGGACTAGTGGGTACAATGAGCAGTTCTTC. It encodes CASSLGILGTSGYNEQFF.

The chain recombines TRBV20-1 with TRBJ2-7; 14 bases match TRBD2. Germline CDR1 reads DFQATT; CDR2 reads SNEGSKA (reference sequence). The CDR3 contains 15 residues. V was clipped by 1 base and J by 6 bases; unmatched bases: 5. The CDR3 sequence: CSARAMTSGRAEQYF. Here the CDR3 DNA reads TGCAGTGCTAGAGCTATGACTAGCGGGAGGGCCGAGCAGTACTTC.

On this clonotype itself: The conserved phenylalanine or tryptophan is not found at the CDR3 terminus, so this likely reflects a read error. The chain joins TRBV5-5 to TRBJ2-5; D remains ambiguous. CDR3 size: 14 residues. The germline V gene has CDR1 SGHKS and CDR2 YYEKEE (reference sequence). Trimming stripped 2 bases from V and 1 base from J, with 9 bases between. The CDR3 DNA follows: TGTGCCAGCAGCTTAGGGCGGATCCAAGAGACCCAGTACTAC. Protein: CASSLGRIQETQYY.

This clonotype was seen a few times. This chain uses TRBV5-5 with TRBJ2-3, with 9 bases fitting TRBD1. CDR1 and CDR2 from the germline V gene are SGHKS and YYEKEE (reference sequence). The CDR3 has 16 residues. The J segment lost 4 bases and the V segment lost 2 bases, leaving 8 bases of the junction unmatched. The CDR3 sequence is CASSFSGTGTADTQYF. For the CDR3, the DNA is TGTGCCAGCAGCTTTTCCGGGACAGGGACGGCAGATACGCAGTATTTT.

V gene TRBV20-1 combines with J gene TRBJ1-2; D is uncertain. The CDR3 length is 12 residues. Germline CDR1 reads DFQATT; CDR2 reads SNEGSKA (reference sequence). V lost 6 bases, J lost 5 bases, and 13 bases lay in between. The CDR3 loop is CSAYDGPYGYTF. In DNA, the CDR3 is TGCAGTGCATATGACGGCCCGTATGGCTACACCTTC.

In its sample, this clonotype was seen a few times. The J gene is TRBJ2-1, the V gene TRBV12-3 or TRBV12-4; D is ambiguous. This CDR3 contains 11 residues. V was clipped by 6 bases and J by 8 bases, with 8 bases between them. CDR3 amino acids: CASRRRYEQFF. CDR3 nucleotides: TGTGCCAGCAGGCGCAGGTATGAGCAGTTCTTC.

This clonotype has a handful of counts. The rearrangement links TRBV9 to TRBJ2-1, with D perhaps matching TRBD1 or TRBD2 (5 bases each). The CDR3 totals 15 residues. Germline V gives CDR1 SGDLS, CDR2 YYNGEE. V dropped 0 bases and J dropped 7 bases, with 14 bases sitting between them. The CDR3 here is CASSVGPTWGNEQFF. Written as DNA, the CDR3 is TGTGCCAGCAGCGTAGGTCCAACCTGGGGGAATGAGCAGTTCTTC.

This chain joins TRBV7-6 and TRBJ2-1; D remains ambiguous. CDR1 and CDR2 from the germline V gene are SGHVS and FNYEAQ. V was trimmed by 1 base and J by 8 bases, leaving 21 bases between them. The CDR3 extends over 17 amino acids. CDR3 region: CASSLVPPSISTDEQFF. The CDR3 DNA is TGTGCCAGCAGCTTAGTACCACCGTCAATTTCCACGGATGAGCAGTTCTTC.

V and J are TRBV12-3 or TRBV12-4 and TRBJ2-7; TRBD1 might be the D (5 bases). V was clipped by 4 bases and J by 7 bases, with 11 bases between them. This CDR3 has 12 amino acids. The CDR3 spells CASSSRVSEQYF. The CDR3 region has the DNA TGTGCCAGCAGTTCCAGGGTTAGTGAGCAGTACTTC.

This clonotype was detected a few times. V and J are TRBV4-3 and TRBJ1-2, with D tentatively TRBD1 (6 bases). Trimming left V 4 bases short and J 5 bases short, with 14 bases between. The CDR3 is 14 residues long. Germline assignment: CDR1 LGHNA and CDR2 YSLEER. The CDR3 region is CASSRTSGEYGYTF. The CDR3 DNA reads TGCGCCAGCAGCCGGACTTCAGGGGAGTATGGCTACACCTTC.

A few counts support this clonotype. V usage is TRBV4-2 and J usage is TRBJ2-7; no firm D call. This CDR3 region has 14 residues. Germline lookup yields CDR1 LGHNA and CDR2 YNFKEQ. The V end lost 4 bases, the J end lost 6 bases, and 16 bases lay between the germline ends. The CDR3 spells CASSPFHPSGEQYF. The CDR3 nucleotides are TGTGCCAGCAGCCCGTTCCACCCCTCCGGCGAGCAGTACTTC.

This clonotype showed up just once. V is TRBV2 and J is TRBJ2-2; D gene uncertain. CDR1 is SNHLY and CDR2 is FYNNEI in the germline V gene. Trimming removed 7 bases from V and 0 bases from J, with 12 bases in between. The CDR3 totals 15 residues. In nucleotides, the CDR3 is TGTGCCAGCACTTCGACGGCATCGAACACCGGGGAGCTGTTTTTT. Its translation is CASTSTASNTGELFF. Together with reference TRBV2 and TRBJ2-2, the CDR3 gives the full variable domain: EPEVTQTPSHQVTQMGQEVILRCVPISNHLYFYWYRQILGQKVEFLVSFYNNEISEKSEIFDDQFSVERPDGSNFTLKIRSTKLEDSAMYFCASTSTASNTGELFFGEGSRLTVL.

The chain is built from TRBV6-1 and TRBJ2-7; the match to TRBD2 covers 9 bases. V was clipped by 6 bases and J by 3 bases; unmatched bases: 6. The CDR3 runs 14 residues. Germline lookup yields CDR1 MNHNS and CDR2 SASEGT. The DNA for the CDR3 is TGTGCCAGCAGAAAAGGACTAGCGAACTACGAGCAGTACTTC. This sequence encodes CASRKGLANYEQYF.

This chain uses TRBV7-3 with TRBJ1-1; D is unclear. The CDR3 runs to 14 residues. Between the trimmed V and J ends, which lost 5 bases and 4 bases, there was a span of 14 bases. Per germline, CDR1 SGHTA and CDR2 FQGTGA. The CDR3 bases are TGTGCCAGCAGCCTAAACGGTCGATTCACTGAAGCTTTCTTT. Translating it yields CASSLNGRFTEAFF.

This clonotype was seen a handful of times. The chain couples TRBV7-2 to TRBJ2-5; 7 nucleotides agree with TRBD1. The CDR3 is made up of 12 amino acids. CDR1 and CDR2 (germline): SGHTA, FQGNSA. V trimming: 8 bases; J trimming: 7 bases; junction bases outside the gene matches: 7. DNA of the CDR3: TGTGCCAGCCAAGGCCGACAGGGGACCCAGTACTTC. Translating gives CASQGRQGTQYF.

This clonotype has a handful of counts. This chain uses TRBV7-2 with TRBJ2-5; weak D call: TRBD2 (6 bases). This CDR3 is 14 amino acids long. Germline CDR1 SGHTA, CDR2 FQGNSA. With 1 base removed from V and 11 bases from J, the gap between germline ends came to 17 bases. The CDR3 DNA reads TGTGCCAGCAGCTTAGAATCTAGGCGGGGTGGTCAGTACTTC. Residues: CASSLESRRGGQYF.

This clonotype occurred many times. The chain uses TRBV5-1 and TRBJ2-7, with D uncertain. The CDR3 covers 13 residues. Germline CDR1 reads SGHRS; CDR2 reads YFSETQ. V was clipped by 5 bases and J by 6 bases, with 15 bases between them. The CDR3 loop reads CASSPNDPLEQYF. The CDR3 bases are TGCGCCAGCAGTCCTAACGACCCCCTCGAGCAGTACTTC.

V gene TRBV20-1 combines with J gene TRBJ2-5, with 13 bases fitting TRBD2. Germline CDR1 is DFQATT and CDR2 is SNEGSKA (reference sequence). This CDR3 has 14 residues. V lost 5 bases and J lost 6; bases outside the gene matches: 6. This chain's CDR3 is CSARTSGGAKTQYF. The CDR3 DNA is TGCAGTGCTCGAACTAGCGGGGGGGCAAAGACCCAGTACTTC.

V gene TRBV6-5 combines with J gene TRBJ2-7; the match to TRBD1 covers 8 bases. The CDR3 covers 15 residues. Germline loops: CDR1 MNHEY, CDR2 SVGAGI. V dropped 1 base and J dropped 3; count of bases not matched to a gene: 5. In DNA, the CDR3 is TGTGCCAGCAGTTACTTAGGACAGGGCCGCTACGAGCAGTACTTC. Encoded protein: CASSYLGQGRYEQYF.

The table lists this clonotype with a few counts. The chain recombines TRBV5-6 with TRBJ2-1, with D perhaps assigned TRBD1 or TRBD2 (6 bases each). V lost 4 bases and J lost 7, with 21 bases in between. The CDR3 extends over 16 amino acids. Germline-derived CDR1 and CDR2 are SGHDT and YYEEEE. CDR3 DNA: TGTGCCAGCAGCCACAGAGCGGGCTGGGGGACAAATGAGCAGTTCTTC. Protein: CASSHRAGWGTNEQFF.

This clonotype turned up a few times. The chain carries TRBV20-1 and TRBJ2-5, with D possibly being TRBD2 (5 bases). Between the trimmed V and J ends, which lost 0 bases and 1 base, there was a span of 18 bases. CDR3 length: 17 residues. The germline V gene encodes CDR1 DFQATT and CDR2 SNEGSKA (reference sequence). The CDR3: CSARELSGKRSQETQYF. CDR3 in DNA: TGCAGTGCTAGAGAATTGTCGGGGAAAAGGTCCCAAGAGACCCAGTACTTC.

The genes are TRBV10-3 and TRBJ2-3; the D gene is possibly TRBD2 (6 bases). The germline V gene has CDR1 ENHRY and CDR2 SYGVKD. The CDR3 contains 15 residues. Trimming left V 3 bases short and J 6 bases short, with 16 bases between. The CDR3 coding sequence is TGTGCCATCAGTGAAGGGCTTGCGGGGCAGGATACGCAGTATTTT. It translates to CAISEGLAGQDTQYF.

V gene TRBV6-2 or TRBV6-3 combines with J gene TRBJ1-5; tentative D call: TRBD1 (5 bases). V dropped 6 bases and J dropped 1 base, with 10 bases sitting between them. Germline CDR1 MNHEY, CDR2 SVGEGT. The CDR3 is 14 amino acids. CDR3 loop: CASRPRDSNQPQHF. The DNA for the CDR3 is TGTGCCAGCAGACCCCGGGACAGCAATCAGCCCCAGCATTTT.